The 13 T cell receptor beta chains given below trace back to one sample, sequenced in a study of persistence of HIV-infected CD4 T cells. These TCRs are of unknown antigen specificity. This was the immunoSEQ version 4 assay in survey mode. Only in-frame clones appear in the TCRdb table, and some are missing; sequencing was by immunoSEQ multiplex PCR. The sample consists of about 48,000 clones, 70% to 80% of them appearing once. Stimulation used about 9.2 ug/mL lysate from CMV-infected fibroblasts. CD40L/CD69 double-negative CD45RO-high memory CD4+ T cells were collected. Sequencing used CD4+ T cells sorted from PBMCs after approximately 18-hour stimulation, obtained from a patient who received antiretroviral therapy. The receptors originated from an adult man with HIV who was CMV-seropositive.

The sample holds one count of this clone. The J gene is TRBJ2-5, the V gene TRBV25-1; 14 bases match TRBD2. The ends lost 4 bases at V and 5 bases at J; junction bases unmatched: 6. Looked up from germline, CDR1 is MGHDK and CDR2 is SYGVNS. The length of the CDR3 is 16 residues. The CDR3 bases are TGTGCCAGCAGTGGCCCGGGACTAGCGGGGGTGGAGACCCAGTACTTC. Residues: CASSGPGLAGVETQYF.

Only one count was recorded for this clone. The genes are TRBV6-5 and TRBJ2-5, with 10 bases that match TRBD2. Germline assignment: CDR1 MNHEY and CDR2 SVGAGI. This CDR3 has 14 amino acids. The V segment lost 6 bases and the J segment 5 bases; nucleotides outside the gene matches: 6. The CDR3 is CASRPSGSGETQYF. For the CDR3, the DNA is TGTGCCAGCAGACCTAGCGGGAGCGGGGAGACCCAGTACTTC.

This sequence joins TRBV2 and TRBJ2-1; 9 bases fit TRBD2. CDR3 length: 15 amino acids. After removal of 1 base from V and 6 bases from J, the junction contained 4 bases not matched to a gene. Germline V lookup: CDR1 SNHLY, CDR2 FYNNEI. The CDR3 protein is CASSEVGGGANEQFF. The CDR3 DNA sequence: TGTGCCAGCAGTGAAGTGGGCGGGGGGGCCAATGAGCAGTTCTTC. The full variable domain, completed using reference TRBV2 and TRBJ2-1, is EPEVTQTPSHQVTQMGQEVILRCVPISNHLYFYWYRQILGQKVEFLVSFYNNEISEKSEIFDDQFSVERPDGSNFTLKIRSTKLEDSAMYFCASSEVGGGANEQFFGPGTRLTVL.

The chain is built from TRBV7-6 and TRBJ2-3, with 11 positions matching TRBD2. Germline V lookup: CDR1 SGHVS, CDR2 FNYEAQ. The CDR3 covers 16 residues. J gave up 3 bases and V 4 bases, and 6 bases lay outside the gene matches. The CDR3 DNA follows: TGTGCCAGCAGCTCTAGTTTAGCGGGAGGGACAGATACGCAGTATTTT. It translates to CASSSSLAGGTDTQYF.

This chain joins TRBV2 and TRBJ2-2; TRBD2 is a possible D gene (6 bases). CDR1 and CDR2 (germline): SNHLY, FYNNEI. This CDR3 is 13 amino acids long. V lost 7 bases and J lost 6, with 12 bases in between. CDR3 loop: CASKEWGAGELFF. The CDR3 nucleotides are TGTGCCAGCAAGGAATGGGGGGCCGGGGAGCTGTTTTTT.

V usage is TRBV10-3 and J usage is TRBJ1-1; no firm D call. The CDR3 sequence is 14 residues long. V was trimmed by 4 bases and J by 1 base, leaving 10 bases between them. CDR1 is ENHRY and CDR2 is SYGVKD in the germline V gene. CDR3 DNA: TGTGCCATCAGTGCGGGCAGCGCGAACACTGAAGCTTTCTTT. This encodes CAISAGSANTEAFF.

This clone came up a few times. V usage is TRBV11-2 and J usage is TRBJ1-2, with TRBD1 matching over 9 bases. The CDR3 is 18 amino acids. Germline lookup yields CDR1 SGHAT and CDR2 FQNNGV. Trimming at V came to 0 bases and at J to 0 bases, leaving 8 bases not matched to a gene. In DNA form, the CDR3 reads TGTGCCAGCAGCTTAGAGAGGACAGGGGCGAGAGCTAACTATGGCTACACCTTC. Encoded protein: CASSLERTGARANYGYTF.

J is TRBJ1-3 and V is TRBV7-2; D is undetermined. CDR3 length: 13 residues. Germline values: CDR1 SGHTA, CDR2 FQGNSA. V lost 3 bases and J lost 4, with 7 bases in between. In nucleotides, the CDR3 is TGTGCCAGCAGCTTGCAGTCCGGAAACACCATATATTTT. This sequence encodes CASSLQSGNTIYF.

This clone showed up just once. CDR3: CAWRRGQANVLTF. In DNA, the CDR3 is TGTGCCTGGAGAAGGGGGCAAGCCAACGTCCTGACTTTC. The chain joins TRBV30 to TRBJ2-6; TRBD1 matches 7 bases. CDR1 GTSNPN and CDR2 SVGIG come from the germline V gene (reference sequence). This CDR3 is 13 amino acids long. Trimming removed 3 bases from V and 7 bases from J; junction bases left unmatched: 3.

Concerning this clone: Other DNA sequences from this sample encode an identical CDR3 as well. The V call is TRBV7-2, the J call TRBJ1-4, with 8 nucleotides matching TRBD1. The CDR3 extends over 15 amino acids. The V and J ends lost 5 bases and 8 bases, in that order; junction bases with no gene match: 10. Germline V lookup: CDR1 SGHTA, CDR2 FQGNSA. The CDR3, as DNA: TGTGCCAGCAGCCCCCGGACAGGGAAGGGGGAAAAACTGTTTTTT. Protein: CASSPRTGKGEKLFF.

The CDR3 reads CATSDSPTYASTDTQYF. CDR3 nucleotide sequence: TGTGCCACCAGTGATTCTCCAACATACGCTAGCACAGATACGCAGTATTTT. This chain connects TRBV24-1 to TRBJ2-3; unclear D gene. The germline gives CDR1 KGHDR, CDR2 SFDVKD. The CDR3 runs to 17 residues. V lost 2 bases and J 0 bases, leaving 14 bases between the germline ends.

CDR3 loop: CAITQGSGLGELFF. In nucleotides, the CDR3 is TGTGCCATCACCCAGGGTTCGGGGCTCGGGGAGCTGTTTTTT. This chain uses TRBV10-3 with TRBJ2-2; D is possibly TRBD1 or TRBD2 (5 bases each). Germline V gene lookup returns CDR1 ENHRY and CDR2 SYGVKD. This CDR3 spans 14 amino acids. V lost 7 bases to trimming and J lost 7 bases, with 16 bases between them.

The V gene is TRBV6-5, the J gene TRBJ2-5, with D possibly being TRBD2 (7 bases). Germline assignment: CDR1 MNHEY and CDR2 SVGAGI. This CDR3 is built from 11 residues. Trimming stripped 6 bases from V and 10 bases from J, with 12 bases between. CDR3 in amino acids: CASRSGGDQYF. In DNA, the CDR3 is TGTGCCAGCAGATCGGGGGGCGACCAGTACTTC.